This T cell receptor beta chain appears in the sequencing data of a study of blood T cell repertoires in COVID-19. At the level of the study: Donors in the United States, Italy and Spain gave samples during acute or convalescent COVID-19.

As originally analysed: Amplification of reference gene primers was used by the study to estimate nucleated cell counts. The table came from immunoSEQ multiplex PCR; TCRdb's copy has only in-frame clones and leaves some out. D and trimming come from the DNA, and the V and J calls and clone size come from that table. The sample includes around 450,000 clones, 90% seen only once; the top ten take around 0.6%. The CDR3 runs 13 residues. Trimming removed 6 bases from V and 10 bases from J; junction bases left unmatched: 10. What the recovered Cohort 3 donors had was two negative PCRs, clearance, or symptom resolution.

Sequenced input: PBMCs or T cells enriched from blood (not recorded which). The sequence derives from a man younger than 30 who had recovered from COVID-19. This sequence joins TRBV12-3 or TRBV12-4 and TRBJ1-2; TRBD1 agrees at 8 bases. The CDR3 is CASSLGQGVDYTF. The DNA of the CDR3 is TGTGCCAGCAGCCTAGGACAGGGAGTGGACTACACCTTC.